The sequence of this T cell receptor (beta chain) was determined in a study of cytomegalovirus exposure and HLA in healthy donors. In the study overall: Both the 120 validation repertoires and the roughly 700 first-cohort repertoires used the same platform, as reported by a later analysis. General study points: According to a subsequent analysis, TCR clusters from the first cohort were inclined to appear together in the roughly 120 validation repertoires. The study labeled 150 to 200 TCR beta chains cytomegalovirus-associated.

Comment on this clone: The antigen remains undetermined.

Sequencing was performed with immunoSEQ multiplex PCR; in TCRdb, only in-frame clones are kept and a portion is missing. The table records roughly 130,000 clones, about 86% of them present only once. The donors were part of the roughly 120-subject validation cohort, which stood apart from the 666-subject first cohort. CDR1 and CDR2 from the germline V gene are SGHNT and YYREEE (reference sequence). CDR3 length: 15 residues. The V and J ends lost 3 bases and 0 bases respectively, with 11 bases between them. The TCR sequence derives from a man younger than 35 in good health and CMV-seronegative. The specimen sequenced was PBMCs. V usage is TRBV5-4 and J usage is TRBJ2-3; no reliable D call. The CDR3 region has the DNA TGTGCCAGCAGCTCCCCCGCGGCGAGCACAGATACGCAGTATTTT. It encodes CASSSPAASTDTQYF.